These 12 T cell receptor beta chains originate from one sample sequenced in a study of blood T cell repertoires in COVID-19. Method: immunoSEQ multiplex PCR; TCRdb's copy keeps in-frame clones and lacks some. The sample holds 27,000 or so clones; more than 85% are singletons and the top ten take roughly 16%. The sequenced material came from peripheral blood. The receptors come from a human donor with active COVID-19. The donor label of this sample is uncertain.

J is TRBJ2-5 and V is TRBV3-1 (or the pseudogene TRBV3-2), with 9 nucleotides matching TRBD1. After removal of 1 base from V and 7 bases from J, the junction contained 7 bases not matched to a gene. Germline CDR1 reads LGHDT; CDR2 reads YNNKEL (reference sequence). The CDR3 is made up of 15 amino acids. This CDR3 reads CASSQATGGLGTQYF. The CDR3 DNA sequence: TGTGCCAGCAGCCAAGCCACAGGGGGCTTGGGGACCCAGTACTTC.

The chain combines TRBV12-5 with TRBJ2-1; 8 bases match TRBD1. CDR1 and CDR2 (germline): LGHNT, FRNRAP. The V gene end was trimmed by 7 bases and the J gene end by 7 bases; junction bases not matched to a gene: 15. CDR3 length equals 16 residues. CDR3 sequence reads: CASVPRGLGQFNEQFF. In DNA form, the CDR3 reads TGTGCTAGTGTCCCCAGGGGGCTTGGACAGTTTAATGAGCAGTTCTTC.

This chain uses TRBV12-3 or TRBV12-4 with TRBJ2-7; tentatively, D is TRBD2 (6 bases). V lost 3 bases and J 0 bases, leaving 6 bases between the germline ends. The CDR3 extends over 13 amino acids. Written as DNA, the CDR3 is TGTGCCAGCAGTTTCGGGGGCTCCTACGAGCAGTACTTC. Protein product: CASSFGGSYEQYF.

V usage is TRBV24-1 and J usage is TRBJ2-3, with D perhaps TRBD2 (6 bases). V shed 5 bases and J shed 2 bases, with 19 bases lying between them. Germline CDR1 and CDR2: KGHDR and SFDVKD. The CDR3 length is 17 residues. Here the CDR3 DNA reads TGTGCCACCAGTGCTCGGGGGACGGGAGTCTTCACAGATACGCAGTATTTT. Its protein is CATSARGTGVFTDTQYF.

The chain links TRBV28 to TRBJ2-7; D unclear. The CDR3 runs to 11 residues. Germline values: CDR1 MDHEN, CDR2 SYDVKM. With 6 bases removed from V and 5 bases from J, the gap between germline ends came to 8 bases. The CDR3 region is CASSSRDEQYF. CDR3 DNA: TGTGCCAGCAGCTCACGGGACGAGCAGTACTTC.

The chain joins TRBV12-3 or TRBV12-4 to TRBJ2-7; a weak D match, TRBD1 (6 bases). Trimming left V 1 base short and J 5 bases short, with 9 bases between. This CDR3 spans 13 amino acids. CDR3 region: CASSLDRQDEQYF. The DNA of the CDR3 is TGTGCCAGCAGTTTAGACCGACAGGACGAGCAGTACTTC.

The rearrangement joins TRBV5-4 to TRBJ2-2, with D maybe TRBD1 (5 bases). Germline loops: CDR1 SGHNT, CDR2 YYREEE (reference sequence). V was trimmed by 0 bases and J by 2 bases, leaving 14 bases between them. CDR3 length: 17 residues. The CDR3 reads CASSLAYGQKNTGELFF. The CDR3 DNA reads as TGTGCCAGCAGCTTGGCCTATGGACAAAAAAACACCGGGGAGCTGTTTTTT.

J is TRBJ1-4 and V is TRBV2, with a weak D call TRBD1 (6 bases). Germline V CDR1 and CDR2: SNHLY, FYNNEI. The CDR3 is 15 amino acids. Trimming took off 3 bases at V and 8 bases at J, with 16 bases between the two ends. In nucleotides, the CDR3 is TGTGCCAGCAGTGATTCAATGGGGGCGTGGGAAAAACTGTTTTTT. It codes for CASSDSMGAWEKLFF.

This chain links TRBV19 with TRBJ2-1, with D possibly TRBD2 on 6 matching bases. Trimming stripped 3 bases from V and 6 bases from J, with 18 bases between. In germline, CDR1 is LNHDA, CDR2 SQIVND (reference sequence). The CDR3 is made up of 16 amino acids. The CDR3 DNA follows: TGTGCCAGTAGTATGCTCGCGGGACCCATCGGCAATGAGCAGTTCTTC. Encoded protein: CASSMLAGPIGNEQFF.

The V call is TRBV2, the J call TRBJ1-5, with a tentative D call TRBD1 (6 bases). This CDR3 has 14 residues. Trimming removed 8 bases at V and 3 bases at J, with 14 bases between. The germline V gene encodes CDR1 SNHLY and CDR2 FYNNEI. The CDR3 is CASLSGQINQPQHF. CDR3 DNA: TGTGCCAGCCTTTCCGGACAGATCAATCAGCCCCAGCATTTT.

This chain links TRBV19 with TRBJ1-1, with D possibly TRBD1 on 5 matching bases. The CDR3 runs 13 residues. The V end lost 3 bases, the J end lost 7 bases, and 12 bases lay between the germline ends. CDR1 and CDR2 (germline): LNHDA, SQIVND (reference sequence). CDR3 sequence reads: CASSIAGRNEAFF. CDR3 DNA sequence: TGTGCCAGTAGTATCGCAGGGCGAAATGAAGCTTTCTTT. Based on the CDR3 plus reference TRBV19 and TRBJ1-1, the full variable domain is DGGITQSPKYLFRKEGQNVTLSCEQNLNHDAMYWYRQDPGQGLRLIYYSQIVNDFQKGDIAEGYSVSREKKESFPLTVTSAQKNPTAFYLCASSIAGRNEAFFGQGTRLTVV.

The rearrangement uses TRBV11-2 and TRBJ2-1; D possibly corresponds to TRBD1 (5 bases). V lost 0 bases and J lost 5, with 11 bases in between. This CDR3 contains 15 residues. Germline V gene sequence: CDR1 SGHAT, CDR2 FQNNGV. The CDR3, as DNA: TGTGCCAGCAGCTTAGAGTCCCCAGGGAACAATGAGCAGTTCTTC. Translated: CASSLESPGNNEQFF.